This TCR beta chain was found in a study of T cells in Graves' hyperthyroidism and ophthalmopathy. Looking at the study overall: Peripheral blood collection took place at initial diagnosis, before any treatment. The study's findings and limits: A model using 13 V-J features told ophthalmopathy apart from stable hyperthyroidism.

This clonotype was recorded at least ten times. Its target is not known. CDR3 length: 15 amino acids. V lost 3 bases and J lost 2, with 10 bases in between. RNA transcripts yielded amplified TCR beta CDR3 regions. Using the HTBI primer set, a first-round RT-PCR was run on the TCR CDR3. TCRdb re-called the multiplex PCR reads through MiXCR, storing one row per CDR3 protein. Here the sample spans about 690,000 distinct CDR3 sequences, roughly 17% being singletons. Uncontrolled infection, other autoimmune disease, pregnancy or lactation barred patients from enrollment. This clonotype was obtained from a man aged 50-59 years with Graves' hyperthyroidism. This chain joins TRBV12-3 or TRBV12-4 and TRBJ2-2, with D unclear. Sequenced: blood. The CDR3 nucleotides are TGTGCCAGCAGTTTTAGGTCCAGTAACACCGGGGAGCTGTTTTTT. Translating it yields CASSFRSSNTGELFF.